These 26 T cell receptor beta chains share one sample of origin, sequenced in a study of T cell responses to AZD1222 COVID-19 vaccine. Sequencing was performed with immunoSEQ multiplex PCR; in TCRdb, only in-frame clones are kept and a portion is missing. Of approximately 100,000 clones in the sample, about 87% were seen once. This sample comprised peripheral blood, obtained 28 days after the second AZD1222 dose. The source of these receptors is an adult who received the AZD1222 COVID-19 vaccine.

The chain links TRBV10-3 to TRBJ1-1, with TRBD1 as a possible D gene (5 bases). The V gene's germline CDR1 is ENHRY and CDR2 SYGVKD. The CDR3 has 14 amino acids. The V end was cut by 4 bases, the J end by 1 base, with 10 bases between. In DNA form, the CDR3 reads TGTGCCATCAGTGTACAGGTGCAGAACACTGAAGCTTTCTTT. Translation: CAISVQVQNTEAFF.

The chain combines TRBV4-2 with TRBJ2-7, with D uncertain. This CDR3 region has 13 residues. Germline loops: CDR1 LGHNA, CDR2 YNFKEQ. Trimming cost V 4 bases and J 4 bases, with 11 bases left between them. The CDR3, as DNA: TGTGCCAGCAGCCCTAGAGGCGATTACGAGCAGTACTTC. Protein sequence: CASSPRGDYEQYF.

The chain recombines TRBV4-2 with TRBJ1-5; D possibly corresponds to TRBD1 (5 bases). The length of the CDR3 is 15 residues. In germline, CDR1 is LGHNA, CDR2 YNFKEQ. V lost 0 bases and J 3 bases, leaving 9 bases between the germline ends. CDR3 protein: CASSQDRDFNQPQHF. Here the CDR3 DNA reads TGTGCCAGCAGCCAAGACCGGGACTTCAATCAGCCCCAGCATTTT.

This chain links TRBV5-4 with TRBJ2-1, with 9 bases that match TRBD2. Per the germline V gene, CDR1 is SGHNT and CDR2 is YYREEE (reference sequence). CDR3 size: 15 residues. With 2 bases clipped from V and 8 bases from J, the junction kept 8 bases outside the gene matches. CDR3 sequence reads: CASSFAAGGGDEQFF. Here the CDR3 DNA reads TGTGCCAGCAGCTTTGCAGCGGGGGGCGGGGATGAGCAGTTCTTC.

This clone appeared once. The J gene is TRBJ1-2, the V gene TRBV11-1, with a tentative D call TRBD1 (6 bases). Germline CDR1 reads SGHAT; CDR2 reads FQDESV (reference sequence). This CDR3 region has 13 residues. V lost 5 bases and J lost 5, with 12 bases in between. The CDR3 here is CASSQSGVYGYTF. Here the CDR3 DNA reads TGTGCCAGCAGCCAATCAGGGGTTTATGGCTACACCTTC.

The CDR3 coding sequence is TGTGCCAGCAGTTTTGGGGGGACTAGCGGGAGCCTGGGGCAGTTCTTC. It specifies CASSFGGTSGSLGQFF. The chain recombines TRBV28 with TRBJ2-1; 14 positions agree with TRBD2. Trimming took 3 bases from V and 12 from J; bases not matched to a gene: 10. The CDR3 loop spans 16 amino acids. Looked up from germline, CDR1 is MDHEN and CDR2 is SYDVKM.

The chain uses TRBV7-9 and TRBJ2-3; tentatively, D is TRBD2 (6 bases). The germline V gene has CDR1 SEHNR and CDR2 FQNEAQ (reference sequence). V shed 6 bases and J shed 0 bases, with 16 bases lying between them. CDR3 length: 16 residues. CDR3 residues: CASRPGLASSTDTQYF. In nucleotides, the CDR3 is TGTGCCAGCAGACCCGGGCTAGCGTCTAGCACAGATACGCAGTATTTT.

The J gene is TRBJ2-3, the V gene TRBV10-3, with TRBD1 identical over 11 bases. Germline CDR1 ENHRY, CDR2 SYGVKD. Trimming took 8 bases from V and 4 from J; bases not matched to a gene: 5. The CDR3 has 14 amino acids. CDR3 DNA: TGTGCCATCCACCGGGACAGGGGGGCAGATACGCAGTATTTT. Translation gives CAIHRDRGADTQYF.

This chain connects TRBV6-6 to TRBJ1-2, with D unclear. This CDR3 has 15 residues. Germline values: CDR1 MNHNY, CDR2 SVGAGI (reference sequence). V was clipped by 4 bases and J by 3 bases, with 15 bases between them. CDR3 sequence reads: CASSLESPLDYGYTF. The CDR3 DNA follows: TGTGCCAGCAGTTTAGAATCTCCCCTTGACTATGGCTACACCTTC.

The V and J genes are TRBV12-3 or TRBV12-4 and TRBJ2-7; tentatively, D is TRBD1 (6 bases). The CDR3 has 12 amino acids. V lost 6 bases to trimming and J lost 3 bases, with 9 bases between them. CDR3 protein: CASSLRGYEQYF. The CDR3 coding sequence is TGTGCCAGCAGCCTCAGGGGCTACGAGCAGTACTTC.

The chain joins TRBV7-9 to TRBJ1-2, with TRBD1 as a possible D gene (5 bases). V was pared by 0 bases and J by 4 bases, with 12 bases between. The CDR3 is 15 amino acids. Germline loops: CDR1 SEHNR, CDR2 FQNEAQ (reference sequence). For the CDR3, the DNA is TGTGCCAGCAGCTTAGCGCCCCAGGGTTTCTATGGCTACACCTTC. It codes for CASSLAPQGFYGYTF.

The rearrangement joins TRBV4-1 to TRBJ2-7, with TRBD1 identical over 8 bases. J gave up 2 bases and V 0 bases, and 3 bases lay outside the gene matches. Per the germline V gene, CDR1 is MGHRA and CDR2 is YSYEKL. The CDR3 has 15 amino acids. CDR3 nucleotide sequence: TGCGCCAGCAGCCAAGATAGGGACAGGACCTACGAGCAGTACTTC. Protein product: CASSQDRDRTYEQYF.

The rearrangement joins TRBV25-1 to TRBJ1-2, with 8 bases matching TRBD1. Germline lookup yields CDR1 MGHDK and CDR2 SYGVNS. This CDR3 comprises 14 residues. With 1 base clipped from V and 4 bases from J, the junction kept 2 bases outside the gene matches. The CDR3 reads CASSELGTGYGYTF. DNA of the CDR3: TGTGCCAGCAGTGAATTGGGGACAGGCTATGGCTACACCTTC.

Here the CDR3 reads CATSALLASWETQYF. The CDR3 region has the DNA TGTGCCACCAGCGCCTTACTAGCTTCGTGGGAGACCCAGTACTTC. V usage is TRBV15 and J usage is TRBJ2-5; the D gene is possibly TRBD2 (6 bases). V lost 5 bases to trimming and J lost 5 bases, with 18 bases between them. In germline, CDR1 is LNHNV, CDR2 YYDKDF (reference sequence). The CDR3 loop spans 15 amino acids. The complete variable domain, with remaining parts taken from reference TRBV15 and TRBJ2-5, reads DAMVIQNPRYQVTQFGKPVTLSCSQTLNHNVMYWYQQKSSQAPKLLFHYYDKDFNNEADTPDNFQSRRPNTSFCFLDIRSPGLGDTAMYLCATSALLASWETQYFGPGTRLLVL.

The genes are TRBV5-1 and TRBJ2-7; the D call may be TRBD1 or TRBD2 (5 bases each). V lost 4 bases to trimming and J lost 2 bases, with 16 bases between them. Germline CDR1 is SGHRS and CDR2 is YFSETQ. This CDR3 has 15 amino acids. CDR3 amino acids: CASSPNSGPTYEQYF. CDR3 nucleotide sequence: TGCGCCAGCAGCCCGAATTCGGGACCGACCTACGAGCAGTACTTC. The variable domain in full, with the rest retrieved from reference TRBV5-1 and TRBJ2-7, is KAGVTQTPRYLIKTRGQQVTLSCSPISGHRSVSWYQQTPGQGLQFLFEYFSETQRNKGNFPGRFSGRQFSNSRSEMNVSTLELGDSALYLCASSPNSGPTYEQYFGPGTRLTVT.

This sequence joins TRBV19 and TRBJ2-1; D might be TRBD2 (6 bases). Germline assignment: CDR1 LNHDA and CDR2 SQIVND (reference sequence). V was trimmed by 4 bases and J by 1 base, leaving 14 bases between them. The CDR3 has 16 amino acids. For the CDR3, the DNA is TGTGCCAGTAGTAAGGCCCGGGAGAGGTCCTACAATGAGCAGTTCTTC. Translated, it gives CASSKARERSYNEQFF.

The gene calls are TRBV4-1 and TRBJ2-5; the match to TRBD2 covers 8 bases. CDR1 MGHRA and CDR2 YSYEKL come from the germline V gene. After removal of 1 base from V and 5 bases from J, the junction contained 9 bases not matched to a gene. This CDR3 region has 16 residues. For the CDR3, the DNA is TGCGCCAGCAGCCAAGCCAGACGGACTAGCTGGGAGACCCAGTACTTC. Its protein is CASSQARRTSWETQYF.

J is TRBJ1-6 and V is TRBV5-1, with 7 nucleotides matching TRBD1. Unmatched junction bases numbered 4, after V lost 0 bases and J lost 7 bases. This CDR3 region has 15 residues. The germline V gene has CDR1 SGHRS and CDR2 YFSETQ. The CDR3 loop reads CASSLETGDNSPLHF. The CDR3, as DNA: TGCGCCAGCAGCTTGGAAACAGGGGACAATTCACCCCTCCACTTT.

The chain joins TRBV6-2 or TRBV6-3 to TRBJ1-5; D is uncertain. V lost 5 bases, J lost 2 bases, and 13 bases lay in between. The CDR3 extends over 15 amino acids. In germline, CDR1 is MNHEY, CDR2 SVGEGT. CDR3 DNA sequence: TGTGCCAGCAGTACCCGGACCTGGGGCAATCAGCCCCAGCATTTT. Protein product: CASSTRTWGNQPQHF.

The chain joins TRBV5-5 to TRBJ2-7; 8 positions match TRBD2. The V gene end was trimmed by 4 bases and the J gene end by 2 bases; junction bases not matched to a gene: 8. Germline lookup yields CDR1 SGHKS and CDR2 YYEKEE (reference sequence). The CDR3 totals 15 residues. DNA of the CDR3: TGTGCCAGCAGCCTGCATGCGGGAGGCCCCTACGAGCAGTACTTC. It is translated as CASSLHAGGPYEQYF.

This sequence joins TRBV7-6 and TRBJ2-7; the D call may be TRBD1 or TRBD2 (6 bases each). Per germline, CDR1 SGHVS and CDR2 FNYEAQ. The CDR3 extends over 15 amino acids. Trimming pared 1 base from V and 7 bases from J, leaving 17 bases between. The CDR3 region has the DNA TGTGCCAGCAGCTTAGTTGGGGGGCGCAGGGAGGAGCAGTACTTC. This codes for CASSLVGGRREEQYF.

This chain uses TRBV10-3 with TRBJ1-1, with D uncertain. CDR3 length equals 15 residues. Trimming removed 0 bases at V and 1 base at J, with 9 bases between. In germline, CDR1 is ENHRY, CDR2 SYGVKD. The CDR3 coding sequence is TGTGCCATCAGTGAGTCGTTGGCTGGGAACACTGAAGCTTTCTTT. It encodes CAISESLAGNTEAFF.

The rearrangement links TRBV9 to TRBJ2-4; 8 bases match TRBD1. Germline lookup yields CDR1 SGDLS and CDR2 YYNGEE. J was trimmed by 8 bases and V by 3 bases; bases with no gene match: 10. CDR3 length equals 15 residues. The CDR3 is CASSAQGGHGDIQYF. In nucleotides, the CDR3 is TGTGCCAGCAGCGCACAGGGGGGCCACGGGGACATTCAGTACTTC.

This clone was observed a few times. This specimen includes other DNA sequences encoding the same CDR3. The chain recombines TRBV2 with TRBJ1-5; TRBD1 agrees at 9 bases. CDR3 length: 15 amino acids. Germline trimming cut 6 bases from V and 2 bases from J; bases unmatched to any gene: 5. Germline CDR1 and CDR2: SNHLY and FYNNEI. CDR3 sequence (DNA): TGTGCCAGCAGGGAACGGACAGGGGGCAATCAGCCCCAGCATTTT. Translation gives CASRERTGGNQPQHF.

This chain connects TRBV2 to TRBJ2-3; 9 bases map to TRBD1. CDR1 is SNHLY and CDR2 is FYNNEI in the germline V gene. Unmatched junction bases numbered 5, after V lost 5 bases and J lost 5 bases. The CDR3 consists of 14 residues. This chain's CDR3 is CASSRTGVEDTQYF. CDR3 coding DNA: TGTGCCAGCAGTCGGACAGGGGTGGAAGATACGCAGTATTTT. The full variable domain, completed using reference TRBV2 and TRBJ2-3, is EPEVTQTPSHQVTQMGQEVILRCVPISNHLYFYWYRQILGQKVEFLVSFYNNEISEKSEIFDDQFSVERPDGSNFTLKIRSTKLEDSAMYFCASSRTGVEDTQYFGPGTRLTVL.

The chain recombines TRBV7-2 with TRBJ2-1, with D hard to call. Trimming left V 5 bases short and J 2 bases short, with 13 bases between. Germline V CDR1 and CDR2: SGHTA, FQGNSA. This CDR3 is 15 amino acids long. CDR3 protein: CASSPKGSTYNEQFF. In DNA, the CDR3 is TGTGCCAGCAGCCCTAAGGGTTCCACCTACAATGAGCAGTTCTTC.